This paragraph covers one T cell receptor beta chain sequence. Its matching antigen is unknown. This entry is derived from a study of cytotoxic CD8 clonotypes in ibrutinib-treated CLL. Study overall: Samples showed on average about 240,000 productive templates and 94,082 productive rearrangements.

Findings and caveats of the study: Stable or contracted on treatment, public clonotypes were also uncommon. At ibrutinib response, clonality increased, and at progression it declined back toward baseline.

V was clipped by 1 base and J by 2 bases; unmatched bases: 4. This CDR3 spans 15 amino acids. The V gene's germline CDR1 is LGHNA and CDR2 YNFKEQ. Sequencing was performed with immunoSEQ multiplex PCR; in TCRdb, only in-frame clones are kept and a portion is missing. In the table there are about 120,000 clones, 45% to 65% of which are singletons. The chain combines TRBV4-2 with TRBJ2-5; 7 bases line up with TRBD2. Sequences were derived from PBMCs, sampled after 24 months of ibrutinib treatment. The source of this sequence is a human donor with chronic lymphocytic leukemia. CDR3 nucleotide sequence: TGTGCCAGCAGCCAAGGAAGCGGGGATCAAGAGACCCAGTACTTC. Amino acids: CASSQGSGDQETQYF.